A selection of T cell receptor beta chains follows, all from one sample in a study of blood T cell repertoires in COVID-19. Only in-frame clones appear in the TCRdb table, and some are missing; sequencing was by immunoSEQ multiplex PCR. The table has approximately 320,000 clones, roughly 90% seen once. The material sequenced was PBMCs or T cells enriched from blood (not recorded which). The receptors here all came from a man aged 55 to 70 who had recovered from COVID-19. Both conserved end residues are part of each CDR3. The D gene is left open where the match is weak. The size field is filled for only some rows; it gives once, few, many or a size class.

v_call,clone_size,d_call,j_call,cdr3_aa,cdr3_nt
TRBV5-1,.,.,TRBJ1-5,CASSLGGGTNQPQHF,TGCGCCAGCAGCTTGGGTGGGGGCACCAATCAGCCCCAGCATTTT
TRBV5-6,.,.,TRBJ1-4,CASSYRDRATNEKLFF,TGTGCCAGCAGCTACCGCGACAGAGCAACTAATGAAAAACTGTTTTTT
TRBV7-9,.,.,TRBJ1-1,CASSPQGTEAFF,TGTGCCAGCAGCCCACAGGGAACTGAAGCTTTCTTT
TRBV19,few,.,TRBJ1-1,CASTLGQGSRRTEAFF,TGTGCCAGTACCCTGGGGCAGGGGTCCCGAAGGACTGAAGCTTTCTTT
TRBV18,.,TRBD1,TRBJ1-3,CASSQGQGTGNTIYF,TGTGCCAGCTCACAGGGACAGGGTACTGGAAACACCATATATTTT
TRBV11-2,.,TRBD2,TRBJ2-7,CASSLVGTSGIYEQYF,TGTGCCAGCAGCTTAGTCGGGACTAGCGGGATATACGAGCAGTACTTC
TRBV27,.,TRBD1,TRBJ2-7,CASTERTGSSYEQYF,TGTGCCAGCACCGAGAGGACAGGGAGCTCCTACGAGCAGTACTTC
TRBV23-1,.,TRBD2,TRBJ2-5,CAGGISGRATETQYF,TGCGCCGGGGGGATTAGCGGGAGGGCCACAGAGACCCAGTACTTC
TRBV27,.,TRBD2,TRBJ2-7,CASSLMLAGGYEQYF,TGTGCCAGCAGTTTAATGTTAGCGGGGGGATACGAGCAGTACTTC
TRBV9,.,.,TRBJ2-4,CASSSRDTKNIQYF,TGTGCCAGCAGCTCCAGGGACACCAAAAACATTCAGTACTTC
TRBV19,many,.,TRBJ2-5,CASRLAGETQYF,TGTGCCAGTAGGCTAGCCGGGGAGACCCAGTACTTC
TRBV5-1,.,TRBD1,TRBJ1-1,CASSLKGAGSTEAFF,TGCGCCAGCAGCTTAAAGGGGGCTGGGAGCACTGAAGCTTTCTTT
TRBV19,.,.,TRBJ2-4,CASSPPRGLGENIQYF,TGTGCCAGTAGCCCCCCTCGGGGTTTGGGCGAAAACATTCAGTACTTC
TRBV20-1,few,.,TRBJ1-4,CSASFREKLFF,TGCAGTGCTAGTTTCCGTGAAAAACTGTTTTTT
TRBV7-9,.,.,TRBJ1-6,CASSLAKGQRDSSNSPLHF,TGTGCCAGCAGCTTAGCGAAGGGTCAGAGGGACTCTTCGAATTCACCCCTCCACTTT
TRBV6-2/TRBV6-3,.,.,TRBJ1-5,CASSQGQPQHF,TGTGCCAGCAGTCAGGGTCAGCCCCAGCATTTT
TRBV6-5,.,.,TRBJ1-5,CAKFGRDGNQPQHF,TGTGCCAAGTTCGGACGGGATGGAAATCAGCCCCAGCATTTT
TRBV5-1,.,TRBD2,TRBJ2-3,CASSSTAGGPTDTQYF,TGCGCCAGCAGCTCTACAGCGGGAGGGCCGACAGATACGCAGTATTTT
TRBV5-1,once,.,TRBJ2-5,CASSFDDSKETQYF,TGCGCCAGCAGCTTCGATGACAGCAAAGAGACCCAGTACTTC
TRBV3-1/TRBV3-2,.,.,TRBJ2-6,CASSHLRLVLSGANVLTF,TGTGCCAGCAGCCACTTAAGACTCGTTCTGAGTGGGGCCAACGTCCTGACTTTC
TRBV30,.,.,TRBJ2-1,CAWSVIGQGSYNEQFF,TGTGCCTGGAGTGTAATCGGGCAGGGGTCCTACAATGAGCAGTTCTTC
TRBV12-5,.,.,TRBJ2-3,CASGLAIGGGTDTQYF,TGTGCTAGTGGTTTGGCGATAGGGGGGGGCACAGATACGCAGTATTTT
TRBV20-1,.,.,TRBJ1-2,CSASLTRGYTF,TGCAGTGCTTCCTTGACTCGGGGCTACACCTTC
TRBV19,.,.,TRBJ2-3,CASSITAGRSFNRTQYF,TGTGCCAGTAGTATAACTGCGGGCCGCTCTTTTAACCGTACGCAGTATTTT
TRBV3-1/TRBV3-2,.,TRBD1,TRBJ2-7,CASSQLRDSPQYF,TGTGCCAGCAGCCAACTCCGGGACAGTCCTCAGTACTTC
TRBV7-9,.,TRBD1,TRBJ2-7,CASSLDGGQGYEQYF,TGTGCCAGCAGCTTAGACGGCGGACAGGGCTACGAGCAGTACTTC
TRBV21-1,.,.,TRBJ2-4,CASSKYGGVGRTKNIQYF,TGTGCCAGCAGCAAATACGGCGGGGTCGGAAGGACCAAAAACATTCAGTACTTC
TRBV9,.,TRBD2,TRBJ2-3,CASSVDLGGLAGEFPDTQYF,TGTGCCAGCAGCGTAGATCTGGGGGGACTAGCGGGAGAGTTTCCAGATACGCAGTATTTT
TRBV4-1,once,.,TRBJ1-1,CASSQESPGMNTEAFF,TGCGCCAGCAGCCAAGAATCCCCAGGGATGAACACTGAAGCTTTCTTT
TRBV7-3,once,TRBD2,TRBJ2-1,CASSPLGDYINEQFF,TGTGCCAGCAGCCCCTTGGGGGACTATATAAATGAGCAGTTCTTC
TRBV5-4,.,.,TRBJ2-1,CASSLETWEQFF,TGTGCCAGCAGCTTGGAAACATGGGAGCAGTTCTTC
TRBV5-4,.,TRBD1,TRBJ2-6,CASSIGTGSSGANVLTF,TGTGCCAGCAGCATCGGGACAGGAAGCTCTGGGGCCAACGTCCTGACTTTC
TRBV6-5,once,.,TRBJ1-2,CASSYVSDSGYTF,TGTGCCAGCAGTTACGTGTCGGACTCTGGCTACACCTTC
TRBV7-9,.,.,TRBJ2-3,CASSPPGSDTQYF,TGTGCCAGCAGCCCTCCAGGGTCAGATACGCAGTATTTT
TRBV19,.,TRBD1,TRBJ1-5,CASSADRVTNQPQHF,TGTGCCAGTAGTGCCGACAGGGTTACTAATCAGCCCCAGCATTTT
TRBV9,.,TRBD2,TRBJ2-7,CASSVLAGGDYEQYF,TGTGCCAGCAGCGTCTTAGCGGGGGGGGACTACGAGCAGTACTTC
TRBV27,.,TRBD1,TRBJ2-2,CASSLGQFSGELFF,TGTGCCAGCAGTTTGGGACAGTTCAGCGGGGAGCTGTTTTTT
TRBV6-5,.,.,TRBJ1-5,CASSQRQVFQPQHF,TGTGCCAGCAGCCAAAGACAGGTTTTTCAGCCCCAGCATTTT
TRBV5-4,.,.,TRBJ1-4,CASSLRQGEELFF,TGTGCCAGCAGCTTGAGGCAGGGTGAAGAACTGTTTTTT
TRBV6-5,.,.,TRBJ2-1,CASFGRGNEQFF,TGTGCCAGCTTCGGACGGGGCAATGAGCAGTTCTTC
TRBV18,once,.,TRBJ2-7,CASSATGRTDYEQYF,TGTGCCAGCTCGGCGACAGGACGGACGGACTACGAGCAGTACTTC